Each of the 31 T cell receptor beta chains below was sequenced from the same sample in a study of long-term antiretroviral therapy in people with HIV. Sequencing used immunoSEQ v3.0 at survey level. Data came from immunoSEQ multiplex PCR; TCRdb stores just in-frame clones and leaves some out. The sample has over 40,000 clones, about 95% seen once. Sequencing was performed on unsorted PBMCs, taken 3.7 years after starting antiretroviral therapy. These TCRs come from a woman aged 45-59 years with HIV.

CDR3 in amino acids: CASGRQADNEKLFF. The CDR3 bases are TGTGCCAGCGGTAGACAGGCCGATAATGAAAAACTGTTTTTT. The chain couples TRBV6-6 to TRBJ1-4; TRBD1 might be the D (6 bases). The CDR3 extends over 14 amino acids. CDR1 is MNHNY and CDR2 is SVGAGI in the germline V gene (reference sequence). Trimming removed 8 bases from V and 4 bases from J, with 14 bases in between.

The chain joins TRBV4-3 to TRBJ1-6, with TRBD1 matching 7 bases. V lost 8 bases to trimming and J lost 5 bases; unmatched junction nucleotides: 12. The germline V gene encodes CDR1 LGHNA and CDR2 YSLEER. This CDR3 spans 16 amino acids. CDR3 DNA sequence: TGCGCCAGCGCAAAGACAGGGTGGGGGCATAATTCACCCCTCCACTTT. Its protein product is CASAKTGWGHNSPLHF.

The V and J genes are TRBV6-1 and TRBJ1-5; D is unresolved. The CDR3 contains 14 residues. Germline assignment: CDR1 MNHNS and CDR2 SASEGT. The ends were cut back, 5 bases at V and 0 bases at J, with 8 bases in the middle. The CDR3 region is CASSSEDSNQPQHF. Here the CDR3 DNA reads TGTGCCAGCAGTTCCGAGGATAGCAATCAGCCCCAGCATTTT.

The CDR3 nucleotides read TGTGCCAGCAGCTTAGGGCTAACGAACACTGAAGCTTTCTTT. Its protein product is CASSLGLTNTEAFF. The rearrangement links TRBV7-2 to TRBJ1-1; D remains unclear. This CDR3 has 14 residues. Trimming pared 1 base from V and 1 base from J, leaving 7 bases between. Germline CDR1 is SGHTA and CDR2 is FQGNSA. The complete variable domain, with remaining parts taken from reference TRBV7-2 and TRBJ1-1, reads GAGVSQSPSNKVTEKGKDVELRCDPISGHTALYWYRQSLGQGLEFLIYFQGNSAPDKSGLPSDRFSAERTGGSVSTLTIQRTQQEDSAVYLCASSLGLTNTEAFFGQGTRLTVV.

The genes are TRBV7-2 and TRBJ2-1; a weak D match, TRBD1 (6 bases). The germline V gene encodes CDR1 SGHTA and CDR2 FQGNSA. CDR3 length: 13 residues. The ends were cut back, 2 bases at V and 9 bases at J, with 11 bases in the middle. As DNA, the CDR3 is TGTGCCAGCAGCTTAACAGGGTTCACTGAGCAGTTCTTC. Translating it yields CASSLTGFTEQFF.

The chain links TRBV5-4 to TRBJ1-1, with D possibly matching TRBD1 (5 bases). Germline CDR1 reads SGHNT; CDR2 reads YYREEE (reference sequence). The CDR3 consists of 15 residues. V lost 4 bases and J lost 0, with 13 bases in between. The DNA of the CDR3 is TGTGCCAGCAGCCCCAGCGGGGGAGTGAACACTGAAGCTTTCTTT. Protein: CASSPSGGVNTEAFF.

The V call is TRBV4-1, the J call TRBJ2-7, with D unclear. Trimming left V 1 base short and J 2 bases short, with 6 bases between. The CDR3 runs to 13 residues. Germline CDR1 is MGHRA and CDR2 is YSYEKL. The CDR3, as DNA: TGCGCCAGCAGCCAAGGTCCGCCCTACGAGCAGTACTTC. It is translated as CASSQGPPYEQYF.

This chain joins TRBV2 and TRBJ1-2; D ambiguous. This CDR3 spans 12 amino acids. Between the trimmed V and J ends, which lost 5 bases and 4 bases, there was a span of 8 bases. In germline, CDR1 is SNHLY, CDR2 FYNNEI. Here the CDR3 reads CASSSGSYGYTF. The CDR3 DNA is TGTGCCAGCAGTTCGGGGAGCTATGGCTACACCTTC.

V is TRBV13 and J is TRBJ2-1, with D unresolved. The germline V gene encodes CDR1 PRHDT and CDR2 FYEKMQ (reference sequence). This CDR3 region has 13 residues. Between the trimmed V and J ends, which lost 0 bases and 10 bases, there was a span of 10 bases. The DNA for the CDR3 is TGTGCCAGCAGCTTAGGCGTCCGGATAGAGCAGTTCTTC. As protein: CASSLGVRIEQFF.

This rearrangement joins TRBV7-2 to TRBJ1-1; 8 positions agree with TRBD1. Germline loops: CDR1 SGHTA, CDR2 FQGNSA. With V trimmed by 3 bases and J by 5 bases, 5 bases remained unmatched. CDR3 length: 14 amino acids. The CDR3 DNA follows: TGTGCCAGCAGCTTCGACAGGGGTCGGACTGAAGCTTTCTTT. As protein: CASSFDRGRTEAFF. Together with reference TRBV7-2 and TRBJ1-1, the CDR3 gives the full variable domain: GAGVSQSPSNKVTEKGKDVELRCDPISGHTALYWYRQSLGQGLEFLIYFQGNSAPDKSGLPSDRFSAERTGGSVSTLTIQRTQQEDSAVYLCASSFDRGRTEAFFGQGTRLTVV.

V is TRBV7-2 and J is TRBJ1-2; perhaps TRBD1 as D (6 bases). CDR3 length equals 15 residues. Trimming took 1 base from V and 7 from J, leaving 16 bases between them. Germline loops: CDR1 SGHTA, CDR2 FQGNSA. This CDR3 is CASSLGTALRVGYTF. The CDR3 region has the DNA TGTGCCAGCAGCTTAGGGACAGCCCTGCGGGTTGGCTACACCTTC.

V is TRBV6-6 and J is TRBJ2-7; D is undetermined. Trimming took off 9 bases at V and 5 bases at J, with 17 bases between the two ends. Germline-derived CDR1 and CDR2 are MNHNY and SVGAGI (reference sequence). The CDR3 is 13 residues long. CDR3: CASFTPPRDEQYF. As DNA, the CDR3 is TGTGCCAGTTTCACTCCACCTCGGGACGAGCAGTACTTC.

J is TRBJ2-5 and V is TRBV25-1; unclear D gene. Trimming removed 3 bases at V and 2 bases at J, with 7 bases between. The length of the CDR3 is 13 residues. Germline assignment: CDR1 MGHDK and CDR2 SYGVNS. CDR3 nucleotide sequence: TGTGCCAGCAGTGATCCAGTGCAAGAGACCCAGTACTTC. Translated: CASSDPVQETQYF.

The V and J genes are TRBV6-5 and TRBJ1-3; D might be TRBD1 (6 bases). Trimming removed 6 bases from V and 1 base from J, with 13 bases in between. The CDR3 runs 15 residues. CDR1 is MNHEY, CDR2 SVGAGI, per germline. Written as DNA, the CDR3 is TGTGCCAGCAGACTAGACAGGCTATCTGGAAACACCATATATTTT. Its translation: CASRLDRLSGNTIYF.

The rearrangement uses TRBV7-2 and TRBJ2-7; 13 nucleotides align to TRBD2. CDR3 size: 16 residues. Germline CDR1 SGHTA, CDR2 FQGNSA. V trimming: 4 bases; J trimming: 2 bases; junction bases outside the gene matches: 5. The CDR3 is CASSSRLAGGAYEQYF. Here the CDR3 DNA reads TGTGCCAGCAGCTCTCGACTAGCGGGGGGTGCCTACGAGCAGTACTTC.

The chain recombines TRBV5-1 with TRBJ2-7; D not certain. The CDR3 spans 13 residues. The germline V and J ends were trimmed by 3 bases and 2 bases, with 9 bases remaining between them. The germline CDR1 and CDR2 sequences are SGHRS and YFSETQ. The CDR3 loop is CASSSGRTYEQYF. Here the CDR3 DNA reads TGCGCCAGCAGCTCTGGCAGGACCTACGAGCAGTACTTC. The complete variable domain, with remaining parts taken from reference TRBV5-1 and TRBJ2-7, reads KAGVTQTPRYLIKTRGQQVTLSCSPISGHRSVSWYQQTPGQGLQFLFEYFSETQRNKGNFPGRFSGRQFSNSRSEMNVSTLELGDSALYLCASSSGRTYEQYFGPGTRLTVT.

The chain carries TRBV6-5 and TRBJ1-5; no clear D. The V and J ends lost 4 bases and 5 bases respectively, with 9 bases between them. The germline gives CDR1 MNHEY, CDR2 SVGAGI. This CDR3 spans 13 amino acids. DNA for the CDR3: TGTGCCAGCAGTTCCCAAACAGATCAGCCCCAGCATTTT. It codes for CASSSQTDQPQHF.

CDR3 coding DNA: TGCAGCGGGGCACTCGGGGGCACTGAAGCTTTCTTT. Amino acids: CSGALGGTEAFF. The chain has TRBV29-1 and TRBJ1-1, with D maybe TRBD1 (5 bases). Trimming cost V 7 bases and J 4 bases, with 13 bases left between them. The CDR3 totals 12 residues. Per germline, CDR1 SQVTM and CDR2 ANQGSEA.

This chain links TRBV7-9 with TRBJ1-1, with 10 bases aligning to TRBD1. The V segment lost 5 bases and the J segment 5 bases; nucleotides outside the gene matches: 11. This CDR3 spans 16 amino acids. Per the germline V gene, CDR1 is SEHNR and CDR2 is FQNEAQ (reference sequence). The CDR3 DNA reads as TGTGCCAGCAGCCTGACGACCGGGACAGGGGAGACTGAAGCTTTCTTT. It codes for CASSLTTGTGETEAFF.

The chain links TRBV6-5 to TRBJ2-3, with 10 bases matching TRBD2. Germline assignment: CDR1 MNHEY and CDR2 SVGAGI. Losses at the gene ends were 0 bases for V and 1 base for J; bases not matched to a gene: 1. The CDR3 extends over 16 amino acids. The CDR3, as DNA: TGTGCCAGCAGTTACTCCCTAGCGGGGGGCACAGATACGCAGTATTTT. Its protein product is CASSYSLAGGTDTQYF.

This sequence joins TRBV18 and TRBJ2-5; tentatively, D is TRBD2 (7 bases). V was trimmed by 3 bases and J by 1 base, leaving 12 bases between them. In germline, CDR1 is KGHSH, CDR2 LQKENI. This CDR3 contains 15 residues. The CDR3 loop reads CASSPYGGAQETQYF. Here the CDR3 DNA reads TGTGCCAGCTCACCCTATGGGGGGGCCCAAGAGACCCAGTACTTC.

The rearrangement uses TRBV27 and TRBJ1-1, with D possibly matching TRBD1 (5 bases). CDR1 and CDR2 from the germline V gene are MNHEY and SMNVEV (reference sequence). The CDR3 has 14 amino acids. Trimming took 4 bases from V and 5 from J, leaving 14 bases between them. This chain's CDR3 is CASSSPYRRTEAFF. The DNA of the CDR3 is TGTGCCAGCAGTTCACCCTACAGGAGGACTGAAGCTTTCTTT.

This sequence joins TRBV10-3 and TRBJ2-5; 14 bases agree with TRBD2. This CDR3 has 17 residues. CDR1 ENHRY and CDR2 SYGVKD come from the germline V gene. The V segment lost 6 bases and the J segment 1 base; nucleotides outside the gene matches: 7. The CDR3 nucleotides are TGTGCCATCAGACGGACTAGCGGGGGGCCTAGCCAAGAGACCCAGTACTTC. It encodes CAIRRTSGGPSQETQYF.

The CDR3 reads CASSERRQLQETQYF. The CDR3 DNA sequence: TGTGCCAGCAGTGAACGCCGACAGTTACAAGAGACCCAGTACTTC. This chain joins TRBV6-1 and TRBJ2-5, with D possibly TRBD1 on 5 matching bases. CDR3 length: 15 amino acids. Germline V CDR1 and CDR2: MNHNS, SASEGT. Trimming pared 2 bases from V and 2 bases from J, leaving 12 bases between.

The J gene is TRBJ1-2, the V gene TRBV19, with 9 bases fitting TRBD1. Germline V gene lookup returns CDR1 LNHDA and CDR2 SQIVND (reference sequence). After removal of 7 bases from V and 7 bases from J, the junction contained 13 bases not matched to a gene. This CDR3 has 15 residues. The CDR3 DNA is TGTGCCAGTAACCCTTTGTACAGGGGGCTCGGTGGCTACACCTTC. It encodes CASNPLYRGLGGYTF.

The chain recombines TRBV10-3 with TRBJ2-7, with D perhaps being TRBD1 or TRBD2 (6 bases each). The V and J ends lost 3 bases and 7 bases respectively, with 16 bases between them. This CDR3 is built from 14 residues. Germline loops: CDR1 ENHRY, CDR2 SYGVKD. The CDR3 here is CAISETGAVGEQYF. The DNA of the CDR3 is TGTGCCATCAGTGAAACGGGGGCGGTTGGGGAGCAGTACTTC.

The chain couples TRBV29-1 to TRBJ2-5; D ambiguous. This CDR3 region has 14 residues. Germline V gene lookup returns CDR1 SQVTM and CDR2 ANQGSEA. Trimming removed 1 base from V and 5 bases from J, with 14 bases in between. The CDR3 is CSVEGLFEVETQYF. The CDR3 DNA sequence: TGCAGCGTTGAAGGCCTCTTCGAGGTGGAGACCCAGTACTTC.

The J gene is TRBJ2-6, the V gene TRBV6-4; the D gene is possibly TRBD2 (5 bases). The CDR3 runs to 14 residues. CDR1 and CDR2 from the germline V gene are MRHNA and SNTAGT. Trimming removed 4 bases from V and 1 base from J, with 5 bases in between. CDR3 residues: CASSGESGANVLTF. The CDR3 bases are TGTGCCAGCAGTGGGGAGTCTGGGGCCAACGTCCTGACTTTC.

V is TRBV2 and J is TRBJ1-6, with D perhaps TRBD1 (5 bases). CDR3 length: 15 residues. The ends were cut back, 6 bases at V and 3 bases at J, with 12 bases in the middle. The V gene's germline CDR1 is SNHLY and CDR2 FYNNEI. The CDR3 DNA sequence: TGTGCCAGCAGGGAGACAGACCACTATAATTCACCCCTCCACTTT. Amino acids: CASRETDHYNSPLHF. The whole variable domain, remainder taken from reference TRBV2 and TRBJ1-6, is EPEVTQTPSHQVTQMGQEVILRCVPISNHLYFYWYRQILGQKVEFLVSFYNNEISEKSEIFDDQFSVERPDGSNFTLKIRSTKLEDSAMYFCASRETDHYNSPLHFGNGTRLTVT.

The chain joins TRBV5-1 to TRBJ1-1, with 7 bases fitting TRBD1. V shed 4 bases and J 2 bases; nucleotides not matched to a gene: 8. CDR3 size: 15 residues. Germline-derived CDR1 and CDR2 are SGHRS and YFSETQ. In nucleotides, the CDR3 is TGCGCCAGCAGCGGCATTCGGACAGGAAACACTGAAGCTTTCTTT. Translation gives CASSGIRTGNTEAFF. The full variable domain, with the rest looked up from reference TRBV5-1 and TRBJ1-1, is KAGVTQTPRYLIKTRGQQVTLSCSPISGHRSVSWYQQTPGQGLQFLFEYFSETQRNKGNFPGRFSGRQFSNSRSEMNVSTLELGDSALYLCASSGIRTGNTEAFFGQGTRLTVV.

The genes are TRBV4-2 and TRBJ1-2; weak D call: TRBD1 (6 bases). The CDR3 has 15 amino acids. Germline CDR1 reads LGHNA; CDR2 reads YNFKEQ. Trimming took 4 bases from V and 7 from J, leaving 19 bases between them. The CDR3 sequence is CASSPLWGAESGYTF. CDR3 bases: TGTGCCAGCAGCCCGCTATGGGGGGCTGAAAGTGGCTACACCTTC.